A single sample is the source of the 7 T cell receptor beta chains below, sequenced in a study of cytomegalovirus exposure and HLA in healthy donors (dated by TCRdb to between 2016 and 2019). Library preparation used the immunoSEQ multiplex PCR assay. For the multiplex PCR, a mixture combining 60 forward primers for TCR Vbeta segments and 13 reverse primers for TCR Jbeta segments was used. The source is immuneACCESS, and TCRdb retained only in-frame sequences with V and J called. Part of the clones is not carried over; for the studies checked, unresolved V genes explain less than half of this, and the remainder is unexplained. The table for this sample lists fewer than 200,000 clones. In total, the top ten clones hold around 6% of the sample. The sequencing input was PBMCs. The receptors stem from a man in his thirties or forties in good health and CMV-seronegative.

The chain joins TRBV9 to TRBJ2-3; D not resolved. The germline gives CDR1 SGDLS, CDR2 YYNGEE. This CDR3 has 14 residues. Trimming cost V 0 bases and J 1 base, with 6 bases left between them. CDR3 amino acids: CASSVDGGTDTQYF. The DNA of the CDR3 is TGTGCCAGCAGCGTAGACGGTGGCACAGATACGCAGTATTTT.

The CDR3 spells CASTLGGTPRGKLFF. The CDR3 nucleotides are TGTGCCAGCACCCTGGGGGGGACCCCGCGAGGAAAACTGTTTTTT. The chain has TRBV27 and TRBJ1-4; weak D call: TRBD1 (5 bases). Trimming removed 7 bases from V and 10 bases from J, with 22 bases in between. Germline CDR1 is MNHEY and CDR2 is SMNVEV (reference sequence). The CDR3 consists of 15 residues.

The J gene is TRBJ1-2, the V gene TRBV28; no reliable D call. Germline lookup yields CDR1 MDHEN and CDR2 SYDVKM. The V end lost 2 bases, the J end lost 4 bases, and 8 bases lay between the germline ends. This CDR3 comprises 13 residues. The CDR3 sequence is CASSLGPGYGYTF. The DNA for the CDR3 is TGTGCCAGCAGTTTAGGCCCGGGCTATGGCTACACCTTC.

This chain connects TRBV6-6 to TRBJ1-2; D gene unclear. The ends were cut back, 0 bases at V and 1 base at J, with 3 bases in the middle. The CDR3 length is 13 residues. Germline CDR1 MNHNY, CDR2 SVGAGI (reference sequence). The CDR3 DNA sequence: TGTGCCAGCAGTTACTCACTTAACTATGGCTACACCTTC. As protein: CASSYSLNYGYTF.

The V call is TRBV18, the J call TRBJ1-1; D might be TRBD1 (6 bases). Trimming shortened V by 1 base and J by 7 bases, and 10 bases separated the two germline ends. The germline gives CDR1 KGHSH, CDR2 LQKENI. The CDR3 totals 13 residues. CDR3: CASSPLGQSEAFF. The CDR3 coding sequence is TGTGCCAGCTCACCACTAGGACAGAGTGAAGCTTTCTTT.

The chain uses TRBV9 and TRBJ2-3, with 12 positions matching TRBD2. Looked up from germline, CDR1 is SGDLS and CDR2 is YYNGEE. V trimming: 0 bases; J trimming: 5 bases; junction bases outside the gene matches: 10. This CDR3 has 18 amino acids. CDR3 DNA sequence: TGTGCCAGCAGCGTAGTTCCTAGCGGGAGGGCCGGGATAGATACGCAGTATTTT. It translates to CASSVVPSGRAGIDTQYF. Combining the CDR3 with reference TRBV9 and TRBJ2-3 gives the whole variable domain DSGVTQTPKHLITATGQRVTLRCSPRSGDLSVYWYQQSLDQGLQFLIQYYNGEERAKGNILERFSAQQFPDLHSELNLSSLELGDSALYFCASSVVPSGRAGIDTQYFGPGTRLTVL.

This rearrangement joins TRBV2 to TRBJ1-1; D not resolved. CDR1 SNHLY and CDR2 FYNNEI come from the germline V gene. Trimming cost V 7 bases and J 0 bases, with 9 bases left between them. CDR3 size: 13 residues. DNA for the CDR3: TGTGCCAGCAACAGCTACATGAACACTGAAGCTTTCTTT. It is translated as CASNSYMNTEAFF. Looking up the rest from reference TRBV2 and TRBJ1-1 gives the full variable domain: EPEVTQTPSHQVTQMGQEVILRCVPISNHLYFYWYRQILGQKVEFLVSFYNNEISEKSEIFDDQFSVERPDGSNFTLKIRSTKLEDSAMYFCASNSYMNTEAFFGQGTRLTVV.